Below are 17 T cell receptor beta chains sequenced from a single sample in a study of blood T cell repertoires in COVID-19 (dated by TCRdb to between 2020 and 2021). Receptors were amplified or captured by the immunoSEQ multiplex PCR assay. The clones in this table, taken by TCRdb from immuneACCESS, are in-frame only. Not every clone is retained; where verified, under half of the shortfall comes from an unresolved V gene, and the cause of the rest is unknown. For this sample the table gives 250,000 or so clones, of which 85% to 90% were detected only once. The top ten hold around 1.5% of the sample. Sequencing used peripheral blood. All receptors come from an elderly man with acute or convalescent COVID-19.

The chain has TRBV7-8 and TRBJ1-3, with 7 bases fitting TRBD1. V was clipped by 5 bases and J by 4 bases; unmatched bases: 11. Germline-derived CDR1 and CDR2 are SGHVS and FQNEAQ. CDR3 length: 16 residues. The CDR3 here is CASSARQGTGGNTIYF. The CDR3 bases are TGTGCCAGCAGCGCCAGACAGGGTACAGGAGGAAACACCATATATTTT.

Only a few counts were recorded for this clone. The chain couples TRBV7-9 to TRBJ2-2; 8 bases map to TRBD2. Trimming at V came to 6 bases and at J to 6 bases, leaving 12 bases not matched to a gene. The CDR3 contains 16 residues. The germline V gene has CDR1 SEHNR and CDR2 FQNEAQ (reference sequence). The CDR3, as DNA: TGTGCCAGCAGACCTCGGGGGGGCAAATCGGCCGGGGAGCTGTTTTTT. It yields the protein CASRPRGGKSAGELFF.

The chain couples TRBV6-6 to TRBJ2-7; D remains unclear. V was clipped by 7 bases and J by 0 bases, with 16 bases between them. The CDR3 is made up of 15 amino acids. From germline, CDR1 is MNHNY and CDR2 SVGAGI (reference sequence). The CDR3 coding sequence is TGTGCCAGCACCCCTCTGAGTGGGCCCTCCTACGAGCAGTACTTC. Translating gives CASTPLSGPSYEQYF.

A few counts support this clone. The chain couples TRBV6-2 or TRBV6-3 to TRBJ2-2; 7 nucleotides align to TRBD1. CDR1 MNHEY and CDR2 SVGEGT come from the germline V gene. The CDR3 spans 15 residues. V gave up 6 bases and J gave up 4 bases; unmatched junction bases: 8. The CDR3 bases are TGTGCCAGCAGCGGGGACAGATTCGGCACCGGGGAGCTGTTTTTT. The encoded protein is CASSGDRFGTGELFF.

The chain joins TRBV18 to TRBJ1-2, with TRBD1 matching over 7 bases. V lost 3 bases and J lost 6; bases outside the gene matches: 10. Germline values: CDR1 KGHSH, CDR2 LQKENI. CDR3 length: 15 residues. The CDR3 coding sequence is TGTGCCAGCTCACCCAGGACAGGCTCAATCGATGGCTACACCTTC. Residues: CASSPRTGSIDGYTF.

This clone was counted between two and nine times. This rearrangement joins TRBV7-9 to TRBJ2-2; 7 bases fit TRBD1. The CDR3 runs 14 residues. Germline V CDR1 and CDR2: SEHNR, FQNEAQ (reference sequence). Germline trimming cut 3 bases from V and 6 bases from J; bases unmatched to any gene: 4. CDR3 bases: TGTGCCAGCAGCTTCCAACAGGGGCCCGGGGAGCTGTTTTTT. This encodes CASSFQQGPGELFF.

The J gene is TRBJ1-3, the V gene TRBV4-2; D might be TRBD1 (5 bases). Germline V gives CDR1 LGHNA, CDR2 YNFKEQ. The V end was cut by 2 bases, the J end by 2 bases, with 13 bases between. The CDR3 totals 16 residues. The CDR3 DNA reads TGTGCCAGCAGCCAATTTACAGGTCAGGCTGGAAACACCATATATTTT. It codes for CASSQFTGQAGNTIYF.

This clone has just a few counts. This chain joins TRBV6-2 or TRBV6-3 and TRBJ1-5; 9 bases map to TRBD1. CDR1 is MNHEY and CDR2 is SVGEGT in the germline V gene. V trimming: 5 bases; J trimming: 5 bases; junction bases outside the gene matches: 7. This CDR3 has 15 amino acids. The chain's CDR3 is CASSAGTGWHQPQHF. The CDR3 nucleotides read TGTGCCAGCAGTGCCGGGACAGGGTGGCATCAGCCCCAGCATTTT.

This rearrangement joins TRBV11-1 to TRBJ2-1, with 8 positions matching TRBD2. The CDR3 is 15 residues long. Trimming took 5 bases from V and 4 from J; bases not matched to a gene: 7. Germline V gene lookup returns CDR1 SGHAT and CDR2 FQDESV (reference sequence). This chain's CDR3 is CASSTTGTRYNEQFF. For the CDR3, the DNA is TGTGCCAGCAGCACGACCGGGACTAGGTACAATGAGCAGTTCTTC.

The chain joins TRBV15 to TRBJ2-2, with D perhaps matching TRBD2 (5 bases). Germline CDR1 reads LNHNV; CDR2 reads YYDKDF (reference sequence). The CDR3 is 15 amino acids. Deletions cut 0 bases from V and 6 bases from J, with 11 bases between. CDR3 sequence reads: CATSRDMAGAGELFF. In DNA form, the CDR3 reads TGTGCCACCAGCAGAGATATGGCGGGCGCCGGGGAGCTGTTTTTT. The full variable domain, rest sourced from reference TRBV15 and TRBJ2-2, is DAMVIQNPRYQVTQFGKPVTLSCSQTLNHNVMYWYQQKSSQAPKLLFHYYDKDFNNEADTPDNFQSRRPNTSFCFLDIRSPGLGDTAMYLCATSRDMAGAGELFFGEGSRLTVL.

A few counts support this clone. DNA for the CDR3: TGCGCCAGCAGCCGAGGACCGGGAGCGGAGGATTACGAGCAGTACTTC. Residues: CASSRGPGAEDYEQYF. The chain employs TRBV4-3 and TRBJ2-7, with D tentatively TRBD2 (6 bases). Deletions cut 4 bases from V and 4 bases from J, with 20 bases between. This CDR3 contains 16 residues. Germline CDR1 is LGHNA and CDR2 is YSLEER.

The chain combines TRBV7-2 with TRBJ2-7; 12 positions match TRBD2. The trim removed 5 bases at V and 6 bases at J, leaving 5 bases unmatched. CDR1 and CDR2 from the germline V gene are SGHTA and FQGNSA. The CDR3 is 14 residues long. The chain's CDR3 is CASSKTSGRGEQYF. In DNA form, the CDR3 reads TGTGCCAGCAGCAAGACTAGCGGGAGAGGCGAGCAGTACTTC.

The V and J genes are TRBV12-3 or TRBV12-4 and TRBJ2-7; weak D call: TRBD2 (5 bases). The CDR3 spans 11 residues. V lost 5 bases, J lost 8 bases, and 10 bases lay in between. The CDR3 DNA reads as TGTGCCAGCAGTCTCCGGGATCAGCAGTACTTC. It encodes CASSLRDQQYF.

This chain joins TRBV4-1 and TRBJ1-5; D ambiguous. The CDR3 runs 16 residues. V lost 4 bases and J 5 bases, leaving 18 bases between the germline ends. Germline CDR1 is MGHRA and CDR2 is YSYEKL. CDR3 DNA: TGCGCCAGCAGCCCCTTTGAGAGGGCCTGGGATCAGCCCCAGCATTTT. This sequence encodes CASSPFERAWDQPQHF.

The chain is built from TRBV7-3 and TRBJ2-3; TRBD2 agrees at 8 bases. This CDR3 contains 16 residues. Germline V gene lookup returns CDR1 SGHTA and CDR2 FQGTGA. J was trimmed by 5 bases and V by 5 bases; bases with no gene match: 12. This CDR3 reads CASSPQSGSFVDTQYF. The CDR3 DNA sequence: TGTGCCAGCAGCCCCCAAAGCGGGAGTTTTGTAGATACGCAGTATTTT.

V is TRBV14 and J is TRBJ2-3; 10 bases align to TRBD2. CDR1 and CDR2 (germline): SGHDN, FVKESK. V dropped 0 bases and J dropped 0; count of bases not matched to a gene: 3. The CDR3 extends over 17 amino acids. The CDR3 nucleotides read TGTGCCAGCAGCCAAGACCTAGCGGGGGCTAGCACAGATACGCAGTATTTT. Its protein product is CASSQDLAGASTDTQYF.

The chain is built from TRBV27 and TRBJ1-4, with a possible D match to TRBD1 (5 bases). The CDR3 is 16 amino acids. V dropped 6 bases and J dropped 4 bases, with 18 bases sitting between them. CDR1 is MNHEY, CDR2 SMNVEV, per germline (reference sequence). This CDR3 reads CASRPLSGQGNEKLFF. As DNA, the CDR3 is TGTGCCAGCAGACCCCTCTCCGGCCAGGGTAATGAAAAACTGTTTTTT.